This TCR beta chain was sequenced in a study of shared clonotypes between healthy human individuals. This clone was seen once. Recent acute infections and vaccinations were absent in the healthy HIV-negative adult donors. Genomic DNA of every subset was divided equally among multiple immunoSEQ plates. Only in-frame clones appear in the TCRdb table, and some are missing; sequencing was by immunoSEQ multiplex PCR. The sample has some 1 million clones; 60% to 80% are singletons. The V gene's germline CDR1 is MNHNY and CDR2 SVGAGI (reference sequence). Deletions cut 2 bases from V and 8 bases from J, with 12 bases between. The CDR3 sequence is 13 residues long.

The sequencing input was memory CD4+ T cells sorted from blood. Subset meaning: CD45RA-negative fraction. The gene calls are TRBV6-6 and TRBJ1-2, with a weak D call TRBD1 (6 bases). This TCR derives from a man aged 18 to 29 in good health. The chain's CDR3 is CASSYLDSGGYTF. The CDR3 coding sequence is TGTGCCAGCAGTTACCTGGACAGCGGCGGCTACACCTTC.